These 19 T cell receptor beta chains were all obtained from the same sample, sequenced in a study of long-term antiretroviral therapy in people with HIV. Researchers report immunoSEQ v3.0 was run at survey level. TCRdb keeps only in-frame clones here, not all; method: immunoSEQ multiplex PCR. The table records 45,000 or so clones, about 95% of them present only once. The material was unsorted PBMCs, obtained 3.7 years after starting antiretroviral therapy. These receptors all stem from a woman aged 45-65 years with HIV.

This clone was picked up one time. This chain uses TRBV19 with TRBJ2-7, with D possibly being TRBD1 (5 bases). This CDR3 is built from 14 residues. Germline CDR1 reads LNHDA; CDR2 reads SQIVND (reference sequence). V lost 6 bases and J 2 bases, leaving 14 bases between the germline ends. The CDR3 is CASSPDSGPYEQYF. Here the CDR3 DNA reads TGTGCCAGTAGCCCCGACAGTGGCCCCTACGAGCAGTACTTC.

The chain combines TRBV19 with TRBJ2-3; 7 bases line up with TRBD2. Per germline, CDR1 LNHDA and CDR2 SQIVND (reference sequence). This CDR3 spans 16 amino acids. The ends lost 3 bases at V and 6 bases at J; junction bases unmatched: 12. CDR3 bases: TGTGCCAGTAGTATTGGGGGGGGTGAACGGTCGGATACGCAGTATTTT. Translated: CASSIGGGERSDTQYF.

The chain employs TRBV11-1 and TRBJ1-1; TRBD1 aligns across 8 bases. This CDR3 has 13 amino acids. Trimming took 2 bases from V and 4 from J; bases not matched to a gene: 0. Germline V lookup: CDR1 SGHAT, CDR2 FQDESV (reference sequence). The CDR3 coding sequence is TGTGCCAGCAGCTTAACAGGGGGCACTGAAGCTTTCTTT. Amino acids: CASSLTGGTEAFF.

This chain uses TRBV19 with TRBJ2-5, with D perhaps being TRBD1 or TRBD2 (5 bases each). Germline CDR1 is LNHDA and CDR2 is SQIVND (reference sequence). Trimming removed 0 bases from V and 5 bases from J, with 10 bases in between. The CDR3 is made up of 14 amino acids. DNA for the CDR3: TGTGCCAGTAGTATAGACCGGGGCCGGGAGACCCAGTACTTC. This encodes CASSIDRGRETQYF.

The CDR3 loop reads CASSLDAPGGTTDTQYF. DNA for the CDR3: TGTGCCAGCAGCTTAGATGCTCCCGGGGGGACTACAGATACGCAGTATTTT. The genes are TRBV11-2 and TRBJ2-3, with 7 bases lining up with TRBD2. With 0 bases clipped from V and 3 bases from J, the junction kept 9 bases outside the gene matches. The CDR3 runs to 17 residues. Germline CDR1 and CDR2: SGHAT and FQNNGV.

This chain links TRBV10-1 with TRBJ1-3; D is undetermined. Germline CDR1 WNHNN, CDR2 SYGVQD (reference sequence). This CDR3 region has 13 residues. The V end was cut by 0 bases, the J end by 4 bases, with 4 bases between. The CDR3 nucleotides are TGCGCCAGCAGTGAGTCGTTGGGAAACACCATATATTTT. It codes for CASSESLGNTIYF.

V gene TRBV7-2 combines with J gene TRBJ2-3, with D hard to call. Germline lookup yields CDR1 SGHTA and CDR2 FQGNSA. The V gene lost 1 base and the J gene lost 4 bases, with 6 bases spanning the gap. There are 13 residues in the CDR3. DNA of the CDR3: TGTGCCAGCAGCTTAGACGGCTCAGATACGCAGTATTTT. Its translation: CASSLDGSDTQYF.

The J gene is TRBJ1-5, the V gene TRBV27; D gene ambiguous. CDR1 and CDR2 from the germline V gene are MNHEY and SMNVEV (reference sequence). The CDR3 sequence is 14 residues long. V lost 4 bases to trimming and J lost 2 bases, with 9 bases between them. This CDR3 reads CASSYQAGNQPQHF. In DNA form, the CDR3 reads TGTGCCAGCAGTTATCAGGCTGGCAATCAGCCCCAGCATTTT.

V usage is TRBV5-1 and J usage is TRBJ2-5; the D gene is possibly TRBD2 (6 bases). Trimming shortened V by 4 bases and J by 5 bases, and 12 bases separated the two germline ends. CDR1 and CDR2 (germline): SGHRS, YFSETQ. This CDR3 is 13 amino acids long. The CDR3: CASSEGLEETQYF. The CDR3, as DNA: TGCGCCAGCAGCGAGGGACTGGAGGAGACCCAGTACTTC.

The chain combines TRBV19 with TRBJ1-6; TRBD1 matches at 11 bases. V was pared by 8 bases and J by 9 bases, with 3 bases of the junction left unmatched. The CDR3 contains 13 residues. Per the germline V gene, CDR1 is LNHDA and CDR2 is SQIVND (reference sequence). The CDR3, as DNA: TGTGCCAGTTGTGGGACAGGGGGTTCACCCCTCCACTTT. Translated, it gives CASCGTGGSPLHF.

The genes are TRBV14 and TRBJ2-2; D is uncertain. Germline CDR1 reads SGHDN; CDR2 reads FVKESK. The CDR3 is made up of 16 amino acids. V lost 2 bases and J lost 1, with 11 bases in between. Here the CDR3 reads CASSQYYSGNTGELFF. The CDR3 DNA reads TGTGCCAGCAGCCAATACTACTCCGGGAACACCGGGGAGCTGTTTTTT.

V is TRBV27 and J is TRBJ1-1; D gene ambiguous. CDR3 length: 13 residues. CDR1 MNHEY and CDR2 SMNVEV come from the germline V gene (reference sequence). V lost 8 bases and J 0 bases, leaving 10 bases between the germline ends. The CDR3 DNA reads as TGTGCCAGCTCCGGCATAATGAACACTGAAGCTTTCTTT. Its protein product is CASSGIMNTEAFF.

The V call is TRBV9, the J call TRBJ1-3, with D perhaps TRBD1 (6 bases). Per the germline V gene, CDR1 is SGDLS and CDR2 is YYNGEE. This CDR3 is built from 15 residues. Between the trimmed V and J ends, which lost 3 bases and 3 bases, there was a span of 13 bases. CDR3 DNA sequence: TGTGCCAGCAGCGATGAGGGGGGGGTTGGAAACACCATATATTTT. Its translation is CASSDEGGVGNTIYF.

The V call is TRBV7-6, the J call TRBJ1-1; D remains unclear. V gave up 5 bases and J gave up 4 bases, with 20 bases separating them. The CDR3 totals 16 residues. Per the germline V gene, CDR1 is SGHVS and CDR2 is FNYEAQ. CDR3 nucleotide sequence: TGTGCCAGCAGCCCCCTCCTTGACAACTCCGGCACTGAAGCTTTCTTT. Translation: CASSPLLDNSGTEAFF.

The rearrangement joins TRBV19 to TRBJ1-3; the D gene is possibly TRBD1 (6 bases). V shed 4 bases and J shed 3 bases, with 13 bases lying between them. Germline V lookup: CDR1 LNHDA, CDR2 SQIVND (reference sequence). The CDR3 is 15 residues long. In DNA form, the CDR3 reads TGTGCCAGTAGTAGGAACAGGGATCGTGGAAACACCATATATTTT. Translated: CASSRNRDRGNTIYF. Variable domain in full (rest from reference TRBV19 and TRBJ1-3): DGGITQSPKYLFRKEGQNVTLSCEQNLNHDAMYWYRQDPGQGLRLIYYSQIVNDFQKGDIAEGYSVSREKKESFPLTVTSAQKNPTAFYLCASSRNRDRGNTIYFGEGSWLTVV.

The chain is built from TRBV4-2 and TRBJ2-3; TRBD2 aligns across 9 bases. CDR3 length equals 14 residues. Germline V gives CDR1 LGHNA, CDR2 YNFKEQ. Unmatched junction bases numbered 5, after V lost 6 bases and J lost 4 bases. CDR3 in DNA: TGTGCCAGCAGGGGGCGGGGGGGCGCAGATACGCAGTATTTT. Translation gives CASRGRGGADTQYF.

The chain carries TRBV18 and TRBJ1-2; 12 positions match TRBD1. The CDR3 covers 14 residues. J lost 8 bases, V lost 4 bases, and 5 bases had no gene match. Germline V gene sequence: CDR1 KGHSH, CDR2 LQKENI. CDR3 nucleotide sequence: TGTGCCAGCTCACGAGATGGGACAGGGGGCGGCTACACCTTC. This gives the protein CASSRDGTGGGYTF.

J is TRBJ2-5 and V is TRBV5-1, with a weak D call TRBD1 (5 bases). The V end was cut by 3 bases, the J end by 1 base, with 13 bases between. Germline assignment: CDR1 SGHRS and CDR2 YFSETQ. CDR3 length equals 15 residues. The CDR3 DNA reads TGCGCCAGCAGCTCAACGGACATGATCCAAGAGACCCAGTACTTC. This codes for CASSSTDMIQETQYF.

The V gene is TRBV10-3, the J gene TRBJ2-1; D might be TRBD1 (6 bases). Germline assignment: CDR1 ENHRY and CDR2 SYGVKD. V shed 7 bases and J shed 0 bases, with 10 bases lying between them. The length of the CDR3 is 14 residues. CDR3 residues: CAINQGSSYNEQFF. CDR3 DNA sequence: TGTGCCATCAACCAGGGGAGCTCCTACAATGAGCAGTTCTTC.